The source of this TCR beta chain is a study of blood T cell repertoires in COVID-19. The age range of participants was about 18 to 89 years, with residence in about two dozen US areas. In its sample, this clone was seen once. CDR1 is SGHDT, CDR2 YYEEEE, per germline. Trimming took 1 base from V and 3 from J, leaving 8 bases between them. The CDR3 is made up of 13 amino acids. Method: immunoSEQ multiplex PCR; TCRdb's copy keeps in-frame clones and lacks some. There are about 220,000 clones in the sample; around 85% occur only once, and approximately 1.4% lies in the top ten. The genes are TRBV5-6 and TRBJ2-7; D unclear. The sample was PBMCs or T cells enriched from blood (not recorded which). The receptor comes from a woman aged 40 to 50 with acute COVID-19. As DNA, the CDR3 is TGTGCCAGCAGCTTGCAGGCCGGCTACGAGCAGTACTTC. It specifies CASSLQAGYEQYF.